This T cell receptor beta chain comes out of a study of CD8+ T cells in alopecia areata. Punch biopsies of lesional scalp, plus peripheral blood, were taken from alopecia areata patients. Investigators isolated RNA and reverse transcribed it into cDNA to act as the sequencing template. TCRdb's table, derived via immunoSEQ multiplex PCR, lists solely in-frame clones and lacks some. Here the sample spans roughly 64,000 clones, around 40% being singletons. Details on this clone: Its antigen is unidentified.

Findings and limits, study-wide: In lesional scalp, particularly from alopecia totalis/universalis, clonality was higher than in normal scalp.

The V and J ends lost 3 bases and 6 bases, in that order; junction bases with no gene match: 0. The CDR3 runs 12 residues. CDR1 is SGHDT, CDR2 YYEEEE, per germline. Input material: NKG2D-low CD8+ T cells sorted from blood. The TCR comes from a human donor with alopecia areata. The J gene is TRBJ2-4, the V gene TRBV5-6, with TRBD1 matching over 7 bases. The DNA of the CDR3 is TGTGCCAGCAGCTCAGGGGGAAACATTCAGTACTTC. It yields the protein CASSSGGNIQYF.